A single sample is the source of the 8 T cell receptor beta chains below, sequenced in a study of Ad26.COV2.S vaccination and SARS-CoV-2 variants. Treatment here: around 19 received Ad26.COV2.S at low or high dose, single or two shots; 5 received placebo; per-sample allocation not given. Collection of the samples took place on day 63 after the first injection of vaccine or placebo. Here immunoSEQ multiplex PCR was the method, and the copy in TCRdb shows in-frame clones only, minus some. The sample includes about 350,000 clones, less than 90% of them seen just once. The specimen comprised peripheral blood, sampled in a trial of Ad26.COV2.S vaccine versus placebo. The receptor source for this set is a person between 18 and 65 years old who received the Ad26.COV2.S COVID-19 vaccine or a placebo.

V is TRBV11-3 and J is TRBJ1-3; D gene unclear. This CDR3 spans 15 amino acids. Germline values: CDR1 SGHNT, CDR2 YENEEA. Trimming shortened V by 5 bases and J by 2 bases, and 13 bases separated the two germline ends. The CDR3 protein is CASSVGGQTGNTIYF. The CDR3 nucleotides are TGTGCCAGCAGCGTTGGTGGGCAGACTGGAAACACCATATATTTT.

This clone showed up just once. The V call is TRBV19, the J call TRBJ2-7; D perhaps matches TRBD2 (6 bases). The germline gives CDR1 LNHDA, CDR2 SQIVND (reference sequence). The CDR3 consists of 13 residues. The germline V and J ends were trimmed by 3 bases and 4 bases, with 10 bases remaining between them. CDR3 in amino acids: CASSMGGVYEQYF. CDR3 bases: TGTGCCAGTAGTATGGGGGGTGTATACGAGCAGTACTTC. The variable domain in full, with the rest retrieved from reference TRBV19 and TRBJ2-7, is DGGITQSPKYLFRKEGQNVTLSCEQNLNHDAMYWYRQDPGQGLRLIYYSQIVNDFQKGDIAEGYSVSREKKESFPLTVTSAQKNPTAFYLCASSMGGVYEQYFGPGTRLTVT.

This chain uses TRBV3-1 (or the pseudogene TRBV3-2) with TRBJ2-7; 7 nucleotides align to TRBD1. The CDR3 sequence is 16 residues long. V trimming: 1 base; J trimming: 1 base; junction bases outside the gene matches: 7. Germline lookup yields CDR1 LGHDT and CDR2 YNNKEL (reference sequence). The CDR3 is CASSQVLTGLSYEQYF. CDR3 in DNA: TGTGCCAGCAGCCAAGTCCTGACAGGGTTATCCTACGAGCAGTACTTC.

Here the CDR3 reads CASSSVLRGRGYSPLHF. The CDR3 DNA follows: TGTGCCAGCTCATCTGTCCTGAGGGGCAGGGGCTATTCACCCCTCCACTTT. The chain combines TRBV18 with TRBJ1-6, with D possibly TRBD1 on 6 matching bases. V was cut by 5 bases and J by 8 bases, with 22 bases left in between. CDR1 is KGHSH, CDR2 LQKENI, per germline. The CDR3 is made up of 17 amino acids.

Only one count was recorded for this clone. The V and J genes are TRBV5-1 and TRBJ2-7; tentatively, D is TRBD1 (5 bases). With 0 bases removed from V and 5 bases from J, the gap between germline ends came to 6 bases. The CDR3 runs 12 residues. Looked up from germline, CDR1 is SGHRS and CDR2 is YFSETQ. The CDR3: CASSLGQNEQYF. The CDR3 DNA is TGCGCCAGCAGCTTGGGACAGAACGAGCAGTACTTC.

This chain uses TRBV12-5 with TRBJ2-7, with 7 positions matching TRBD2. The junction had 13 bases not matched to a gene; V was cut back by 11 bases and J by 6 bases. From germline, CDR1 is LGHNT and CDR2 FRNRAP. The CDR3 is made up of 13 amino acids. CDR3 bases: TGTGCTTCCGCTTTTGGCGGGAGTGGCGAGCAGTACTTC. Its translation: CASAFGGSGEQYF. Combining the CDR3 with reference TRBV12-5 and TRBJ2-7 gives the whole variable domain DARVTQTPRHKVTEMGQEVTMRCQPILGHNTVFWYRQTMMQGLELLAYFRNRAPLDDSGMPKDRFSAEMPDATLATLKIQPSEPRDSAVYFCASAFGGSGEQYFGPGTRLTVT.

J is TRBJ2-7 and V is TRBV11-2; weak D call: TRBD1 (6 bases). Germline CDR1 reads SGHAT; CDR2 reads FQNNGV. Deletions cut 4 bases from V and 2 bases from J, with 18 bases between. The CDR3 covers 16 residues. The CDR3 coding sequence is TGTGCCAGCAGCTCGAGAAGTCAGGGGACAACCTACGAGCAGTACTTC. This sequence encodes CASSSRSQGTTYEQYF. Drawing the rest from reference TRBV11-2 and TRBJ2-7, the complete variable domain is EAGVAQSPRYKIIEKRQSVAFWCNPISGHATLYWYQQILGQGPKLLIQFQNNGVVDDSQLPKDRFSAERLKGVDSTLKIQPAKLEDSAVYLCASSSRSQGTTYEQYFGPGTRLTVT.

Of note for this clone: At the DNA level, this CDR3 is encoded by other sequences in the same sample as well. The CDR3 protein is CSARNQETQYF. The CDR3 DNA sequence: TGCAGTGCCCGAAACCAAGAGACCCAGTACTTC. The chain combines TRBV20-1 with TRBJ2-5, with no clear D. Germline values: CDR1 DFQATT, CDR2 SNEGSKA (reference sequence). The CDR3 loop spans 11 amino acids. V was cut by 6 bases and J by 0 bases, with 5 bases left in between.